One and the same sample provided the 4 T cell receptor beta chains below, sequenced in a study of shared clonotypes between healthy human individuals. Measured with immunoSEQ multiplex PCR; TCRdb has only the in-frame clones, and not every one. This table holds millions of clones, more than 80% found once. Sequencing was performed on naive CD4+ T cells sorted from blood. Subset noted: CD45RA+ positively selected. Receptors originate from a man younger than 30 in good health.

The CDR3: CASSFWMRKGFMPGNTIYF. CDR3 DNA sequence: TGTGCCAGCAGCTTTTGGATGAGGAAGGGTTTTATGCCTGGAAACACCATATATTTT. This chain joins TRBV11-2 and TRBJ1-3; D call uncertain. The CDR3 sequence is 19 residues long. V lost 3 bases, J lost 2 bases, and 23 bases lay in between. Germline V gene lookup returns CDR1 SGHAT and CDR2 FQNNGV.

The chain employs TRBV11-2 and TRBJ2-5, with a weak D call TRBD1 (5 bases). CDR1 is SGHAT, CDR2 FQNNGV, per germline. V was clipped by 3 bases and J by 9 bases, with 14 bases between them. This CDR3 has 13 amino acids. CDR3 protein: CASSLAGLWAQYF. In DNA, the CDR3 is TGTGCCAGCAGCTTGGCAGGGCTTTGGGCCCAGTACTTC.

The chain recombines TRBV7-9 with TRBJ2-2; 10 nucleotides align to TRBD1. Germline-derived CDR1 and CDR2 are SEHNR and FQNEAQ (reference sequence). The CDR3 extends over 16 amino acids. Germline trimming cut 6 bases from V and 1 base from J; bases unmatched to any gene: 5. CDR3 nucleotides: TGTGCCAGCAGTATCCGGGACAGGGGGAACACCGGGGAGCTGTTTTTT. Translating gives CASSIRDRGNTGELFF.

The chain employs TRBV10-3 and TRBJ1-2, with 7 bases that match TRBD1. Germline CDR1 ENHRY, CDR2 SYGVKD. The CDR3 totals 15 residues. The V gene end was trimmed by 4 bases and the J gene end by 4 bases; junction bases not matched to a gene: 9. CDR3 residues: CAISVRRGLFYGYTF. For the CDR3, the DNA is TGTGCCATCAGTGTTAGGAGGGGGCTGTTCTATGGCTACACCTTC.